This T cell receptor (beta chain) comes out of a study of beta chain features in type 1 diabetes. All of the isolated RNA was reverse transcribed, so expressed TCRB transcripts were sequenced. Produced via immunoSEQ multiplex PCR; TCRdb's table is partial and in-frame only. The profile covers 140,000 to 150,000 clones, with about 51% appearing a single time and under 0.45% taken by the ten largest. Remarks on this clone: Germline and junction disagree at one end, which may indicate a read error.

CD45RO/CCR7/CD25/CD127/CD95/CD27 sorting isolated CD4+ naive, central memory, regulatory and stem cell-like memory cells. The sample consisted of Tregs from blood. The origin of this receptor is a man aged 18 to 30 in good health.

The CDR3 here is CASSFRQGNYGYTF. DNA of the CDR3: TGTGCCAGCAGTTTCCGACAGGGGAACTACGGCTACACCTTC. This chain links TRBV6-5 with TRBJ1-2, with 8 bases that match TRBD1. The CDR3 runs 14 residues. Germline loops: CDR1 MNHEY, CDR2 SVGAGI.